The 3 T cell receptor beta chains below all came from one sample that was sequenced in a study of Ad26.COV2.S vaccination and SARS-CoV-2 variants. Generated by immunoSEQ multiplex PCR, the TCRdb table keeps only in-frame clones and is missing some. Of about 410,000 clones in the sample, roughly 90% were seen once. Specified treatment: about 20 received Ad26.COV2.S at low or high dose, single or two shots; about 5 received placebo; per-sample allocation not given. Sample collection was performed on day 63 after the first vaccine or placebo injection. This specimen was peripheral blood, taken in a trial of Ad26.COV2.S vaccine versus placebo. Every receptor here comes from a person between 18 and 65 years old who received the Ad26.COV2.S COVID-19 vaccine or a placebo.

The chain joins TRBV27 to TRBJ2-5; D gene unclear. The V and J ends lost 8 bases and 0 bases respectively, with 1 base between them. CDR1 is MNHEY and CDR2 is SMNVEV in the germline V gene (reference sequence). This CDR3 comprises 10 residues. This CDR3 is CASYQETQYF. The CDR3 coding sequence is TGTGCCAGCTACCAAGAGACCCAGTACTTC.

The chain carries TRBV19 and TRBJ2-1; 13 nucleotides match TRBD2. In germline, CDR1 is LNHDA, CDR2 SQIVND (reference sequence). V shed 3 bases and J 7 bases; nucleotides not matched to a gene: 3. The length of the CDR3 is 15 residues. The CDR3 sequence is CASSMGTSGKNEQFF. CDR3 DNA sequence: TGTGCCAGTAGTATGGGGACTAGCGGGAAAAATGAGCAGTTCTTC.

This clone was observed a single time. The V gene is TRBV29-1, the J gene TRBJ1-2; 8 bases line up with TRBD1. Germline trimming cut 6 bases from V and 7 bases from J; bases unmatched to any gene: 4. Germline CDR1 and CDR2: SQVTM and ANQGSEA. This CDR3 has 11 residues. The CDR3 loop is CSVLGQGGYTF. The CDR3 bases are TGCAGCGTCCTAGGACAGGGTGGCTACACCTTC.